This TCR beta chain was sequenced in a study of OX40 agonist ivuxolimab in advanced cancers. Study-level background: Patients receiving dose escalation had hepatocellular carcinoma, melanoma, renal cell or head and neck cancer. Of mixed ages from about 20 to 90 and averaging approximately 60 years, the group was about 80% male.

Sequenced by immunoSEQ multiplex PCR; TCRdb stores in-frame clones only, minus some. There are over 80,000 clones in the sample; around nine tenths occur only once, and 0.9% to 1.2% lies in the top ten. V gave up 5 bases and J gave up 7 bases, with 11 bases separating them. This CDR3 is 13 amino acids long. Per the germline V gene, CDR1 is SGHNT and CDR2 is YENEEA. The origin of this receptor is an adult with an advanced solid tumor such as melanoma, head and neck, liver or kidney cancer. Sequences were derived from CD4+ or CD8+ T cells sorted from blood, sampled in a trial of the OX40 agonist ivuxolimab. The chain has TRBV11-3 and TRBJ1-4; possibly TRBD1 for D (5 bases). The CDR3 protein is CASSRGVGEKLFF. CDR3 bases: TGTGCCAGCAGCCGAGGGGTGGGTGAAAAACTGTTTTTT.